This T cell receptor (beta chain) was sequenced during a study of Graves' ophthalmopathy and Graves' hyperthyroidism. For repertoire sequencing, the TCR beta CDR3 regions were amplified from RNA transcripts. After a first-round RT-PCR with HTBI primers, a second-round multiplex PCR was run. TCRdb re-called the multiplex PCR reads through MiXCR, storing one row per CDR3 protein. The sample holds under 400,000 distinct CDR3 sequences, roughly a sixth seen once. Trimming took off 10 bases at V and 3 bases at J, with 15 bases between the two ends. The CDR3 consists of 14 residues. Germline-derived CDR1 and CDR2 are MNHNS and SASEGT.

The TCR sequence derives from an adult man with Graves' ophthalmopathy. Sequencing input: peripheral blood. This sequence joins TRBV6-1 and TRBJ2-2; a weak D match, TRBD2 (6 bases). CDR3 nucleotide sequence: TGTGCCACGCGATCTTGGAGGGACACCGGGGAGCTGTTTTTT. It specifies CATRSWRDTGELFF.